This record looks at one T cell receptor beta chain sequence and its context. The sample holds one count of this clone. What antigen it recognizes has not been identified. No base-level quality is on record; no much larger clone is a single base apart. The QIAGEN blood and tissue kit was used to extract genomic DNA from sorted cells, and the DNA was quantified on a NanoDrop 1000. Deep sequencing and quantification of TCR alpha and beta chains were performed on the immunoSEQ platform by multiplex PCR of genomic DNA. In the paper's pipeline: Annotation of the TCR sequences relied on IMGT gene and region definitions. Out-of-frame rearrangements were used as a proxy for the preselection repertoire and compared with in-frame clonotypes. Repertoire size was estimated with the iCHAO1 estimator supplied with the immunoSEQ platform. A Gini index based on the Lorenz curve was applied to in-frame amino acid clonotypes to measure clonal inequality. The intersect function in the R package tcR was used to count shared clonotypes, while the Jaccard index served to score similarity. The R prcomp function was used without normalization to run principal component analysis of V, J and V-J usage frequencies. This is the immuneACCESS table as TCRdb keeps it, with only in-frame sequences that have V and J called. A part of the clones is gone; compared with another copy, unresolved V genes explain less than half, and the rest is unexplained. That table supplies the V and J calls and clone size; D and trimming were determined from the DNA. Counted in this sample were about 83,000 clones; less than 95% of them appeared once. Around 0.15% of the sample is in the top ten clones.

V and J lose 6 bases and 1 base, and a span of 9 bases separates them. From its cysteine to its phenylalanine, the CDR3 spans 13 amino acids. The kept DNA is CDR3 alone, 39 bases in frame from the first base. Per the germline V gene, KGHSH is the CDR1 and LQKENI is the CDR2. The sample belongs to a study of human versus mouse CDR3 diversity and MHC coevolution (dated by TCRdb to about 2017). About the investigation overall: According to reports, the immunoSEQ assay can detect one in 200,000 T cells and keeps multiplex PCR amplification bias to a minimum. Across the mouse and human samples, each sample yielded between roughly 0.6 x 10^7 and 1.8 x 10^7 valid reads. Repertoires of human naive CD4 T cells were used as a reference for TCR selection on multiple MHC II alleles and were compared against human-TCR-locus transgenic mice carrying single MHC II. The human cohort comprised three healthy volunteer blood donors, one aged 30 to 40, one aged 40 to 50 and one aged 60 to 69 at collection. Study-level results and caveats: On average, more CDR3 deletions and insertions were observed in humans than in mice, indicating greater exonuclease and TdT activity. Among all compared groups, two of the three human donors had the lowest clonal inequality scores. Because human T cells were selected on several MHC II alleles, repertoire diversity was not considered directly comparable between humans and mice. The largest TCR beta repertoire, around 1.5 million clonotypes, was estimated by iCHAO1 for humans, a finding likely attributable to selection by multiple MHC II molecules.

Fluorescence-activated cell sorting was used to isolate naive CD4 T cells, defined as CD45RO-negative and CD62L-positive, from PBMCs. From each donor, around 54 ml of fresh peripheral blood was taken, and Ficoll density centrifugation was then used to isolate PBMCs. Cell sorting was carried out on a FACSAria III instrument, and a purity above 95% was achieved for all samples. Sequenced: naive CD4+ T cells from blood. The cell subset or site label, as the study defines it: CD45RO-negative CD62L-positive naive CD4 T cells. The sequence is built from TRBV18 and TRBJ2-5; a weak D assignment points to TRBD1 (7 bases agree). The receptor was derived from a person aged 25 to 75 in good health. The nucleotide sequence reads as follows: TGTGCCAGCTCGCGGGACAGCCAAGAGACCCAGTACTTC. This sequence encodes CASSRDSQETQYF.